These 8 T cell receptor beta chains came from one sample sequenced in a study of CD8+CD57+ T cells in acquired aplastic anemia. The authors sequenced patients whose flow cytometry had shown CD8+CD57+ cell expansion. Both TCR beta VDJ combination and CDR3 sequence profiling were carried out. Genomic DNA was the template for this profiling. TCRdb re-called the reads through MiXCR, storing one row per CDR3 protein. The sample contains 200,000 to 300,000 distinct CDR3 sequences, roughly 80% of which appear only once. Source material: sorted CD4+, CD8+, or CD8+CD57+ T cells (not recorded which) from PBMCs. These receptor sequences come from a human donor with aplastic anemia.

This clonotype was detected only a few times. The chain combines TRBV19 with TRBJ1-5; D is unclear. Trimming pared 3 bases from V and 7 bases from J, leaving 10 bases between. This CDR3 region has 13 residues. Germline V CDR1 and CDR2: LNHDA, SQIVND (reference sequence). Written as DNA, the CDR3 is TGTGCCAGTAGTATGTACGAATACCAGCCCCAGCATTTT. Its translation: CASSMYEYQPQHF.

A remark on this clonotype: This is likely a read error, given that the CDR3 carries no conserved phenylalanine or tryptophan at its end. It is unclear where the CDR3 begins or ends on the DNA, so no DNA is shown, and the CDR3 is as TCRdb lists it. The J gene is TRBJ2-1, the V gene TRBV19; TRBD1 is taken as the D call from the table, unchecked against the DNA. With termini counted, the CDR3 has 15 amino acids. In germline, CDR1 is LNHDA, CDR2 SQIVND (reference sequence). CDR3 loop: CASSVPTTAAKTDTL.

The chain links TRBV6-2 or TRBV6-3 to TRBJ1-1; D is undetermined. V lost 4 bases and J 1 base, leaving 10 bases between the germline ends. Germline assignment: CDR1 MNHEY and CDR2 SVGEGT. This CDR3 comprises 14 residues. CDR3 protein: CASSFRTENTEAFF. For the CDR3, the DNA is TGTGCCAGCAGTTTTAGGACGGAGAACACTGAAGCTTTCTTT.

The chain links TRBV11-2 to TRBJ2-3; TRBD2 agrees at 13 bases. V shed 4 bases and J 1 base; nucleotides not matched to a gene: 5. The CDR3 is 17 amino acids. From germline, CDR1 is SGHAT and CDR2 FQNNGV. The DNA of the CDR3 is TGTGCCAGCAGCTCGACTAGCGGGGGGTCTGGCACAGATACGCAGTATTTT. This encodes CASSSTSGGSGTDTQYF.

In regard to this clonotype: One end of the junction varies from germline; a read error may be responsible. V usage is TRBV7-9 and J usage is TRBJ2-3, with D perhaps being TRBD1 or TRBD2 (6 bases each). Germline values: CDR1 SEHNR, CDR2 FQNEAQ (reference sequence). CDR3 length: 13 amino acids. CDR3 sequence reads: CASGAGGAETTSF. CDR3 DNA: TGTGCCAGCGGGGCCGGGGGCGCAGAGACGACGTCTTTT.

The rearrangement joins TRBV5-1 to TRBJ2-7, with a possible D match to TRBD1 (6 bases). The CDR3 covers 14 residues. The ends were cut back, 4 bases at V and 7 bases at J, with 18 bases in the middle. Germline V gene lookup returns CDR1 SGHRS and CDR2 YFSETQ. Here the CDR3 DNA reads TGCGCCAGCAGCGTCTCACAGGGATGGGAGGAGCAGTACTTC. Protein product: CASSVSQGWEEQYF. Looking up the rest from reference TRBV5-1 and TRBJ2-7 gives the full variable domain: KAGVTQTPRYLIKTRGQQVTLSCSPISGHRSVSWYQQTPGQGLQFLFEYFSETQRNKGNFPGRFSGRQFSNSRSEMNVSTLELGDSALYLCASSVSQGWEEQYFGPGTRLTVT.

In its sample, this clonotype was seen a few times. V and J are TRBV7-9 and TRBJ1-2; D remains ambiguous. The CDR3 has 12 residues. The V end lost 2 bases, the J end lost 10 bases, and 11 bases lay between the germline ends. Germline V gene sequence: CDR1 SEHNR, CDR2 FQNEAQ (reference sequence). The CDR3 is CASSLSPGLYTF. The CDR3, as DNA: TGTGCCAGCAGCTTAAGCCCCGGACTCTACACCTTC.

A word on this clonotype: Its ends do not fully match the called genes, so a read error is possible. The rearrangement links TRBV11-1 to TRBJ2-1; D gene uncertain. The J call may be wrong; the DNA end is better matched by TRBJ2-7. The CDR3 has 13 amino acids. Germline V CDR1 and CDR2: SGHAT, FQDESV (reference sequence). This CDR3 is CASSLQTLYKQYF. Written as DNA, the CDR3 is TGTGCCAGCAGCTTACAAACCCTCTACAAGCAGTACTTC.